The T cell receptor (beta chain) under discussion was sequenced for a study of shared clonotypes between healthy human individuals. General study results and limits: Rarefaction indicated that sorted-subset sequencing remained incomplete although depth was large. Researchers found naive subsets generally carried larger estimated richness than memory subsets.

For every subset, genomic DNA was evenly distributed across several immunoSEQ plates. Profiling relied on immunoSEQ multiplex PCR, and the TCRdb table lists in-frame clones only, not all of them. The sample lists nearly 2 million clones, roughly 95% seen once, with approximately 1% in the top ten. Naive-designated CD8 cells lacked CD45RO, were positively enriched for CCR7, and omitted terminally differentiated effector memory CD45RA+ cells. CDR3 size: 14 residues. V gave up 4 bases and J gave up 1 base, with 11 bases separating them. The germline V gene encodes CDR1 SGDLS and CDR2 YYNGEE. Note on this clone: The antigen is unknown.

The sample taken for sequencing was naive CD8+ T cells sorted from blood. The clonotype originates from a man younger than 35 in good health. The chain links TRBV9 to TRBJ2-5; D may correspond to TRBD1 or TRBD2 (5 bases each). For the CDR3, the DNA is TGTGCCAGCAGCCTTGGGGGAATCCAAGAGACCCAGTACTTC. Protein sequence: CASSLGGIQETQYF.